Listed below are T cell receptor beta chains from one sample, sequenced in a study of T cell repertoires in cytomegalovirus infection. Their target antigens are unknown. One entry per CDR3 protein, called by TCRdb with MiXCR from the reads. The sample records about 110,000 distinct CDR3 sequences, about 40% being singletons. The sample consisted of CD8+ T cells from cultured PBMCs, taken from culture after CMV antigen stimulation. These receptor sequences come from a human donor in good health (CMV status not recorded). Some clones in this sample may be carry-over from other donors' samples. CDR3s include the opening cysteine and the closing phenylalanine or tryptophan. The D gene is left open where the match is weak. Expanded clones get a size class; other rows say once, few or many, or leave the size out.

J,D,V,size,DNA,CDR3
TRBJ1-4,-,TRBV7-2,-,TGTGCCAGCAGTCAAAATTGGGGGCTAAATGAAAAACTGTTTTTT,CASSQNWGLNEKLFF
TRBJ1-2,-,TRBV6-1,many,TGTGCCAGCAGTGAATTTCGAAGCGATGATGGCTACACCTTC,CASSEFRSDDGYTF
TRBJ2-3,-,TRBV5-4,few,TGTGCCAGCAGCTTGCAGGGGTGGGCAGATACGCAGTATTTT,CASSLQGWADTQYF
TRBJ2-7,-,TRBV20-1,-,TGCAGTGCCCCGGTGGTGAGCTCCTACGAGCAGTACTTC,CSAPVVSSYEQYF
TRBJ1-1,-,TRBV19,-,TGTGCCAGTAGTATAGGAGCGGATATGAACACTGAAGCTTACTTT,CASSIGADMNTEAYF
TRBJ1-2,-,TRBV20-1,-,TGCAGTGCTAGAGATGAGGTCTATTGGGGTGGTATAAACTATGGCTACACCTTC,CSARDEVYWGGINYGYTF
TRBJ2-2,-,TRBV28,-,TGTGCCAGCAGTTTGCTTCAGGGGGGTAACACCGGGGAGCTGTTTTTT,CASSLLQGGNTGELFF
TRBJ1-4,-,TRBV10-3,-,TGTGCCATCAGGACAGCAACTAATGAAAAACTGTTTTTT,CAIRTATNEKLFF
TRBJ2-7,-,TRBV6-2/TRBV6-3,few,TGTGCCAGCAGTTACGGTTTGGCCTACGAGCAGTACTTC,CASSYGLAYEQYF
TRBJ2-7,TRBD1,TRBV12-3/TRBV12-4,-,TGTGCCAGCAGTTATGAGCCAGCACAGGGGGTCTACGAGCAGTACTTC,CASSYEPAQGVYEQYF
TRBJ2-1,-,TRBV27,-,TGTGCCAGCAGTCCCTCCGCGGGGAGTTTCTACAATGAGCAGTTCTTC,CASSPSAGSFYNEQFF
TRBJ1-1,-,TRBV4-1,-,TGCGCCAGCAGCCAAGGGTCCACCGGGAGGACTGAAGCTTTCTTT,CASSQGSTGRTEAFF
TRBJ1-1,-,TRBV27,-,TGTGCCAGCAGTTTATTTGGGTTCACTGAAGCTTTCTTT,CASSLFGFTEAFF
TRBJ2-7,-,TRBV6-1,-,TGTGCCAGCAGTGAAGGGCAGGGGACCTACGAGCAGTACTTC,CASSEGQGTYEQYF
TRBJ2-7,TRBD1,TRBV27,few,TGTGCCAGCAGCCTTCGACAGGGAGTATTCTACGAGCAGTACTTC,CASSLRQGVFYEQYF
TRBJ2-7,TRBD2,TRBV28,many,TGTGCCAGCAGTTTATTGGGGGGGGACGCCTACGAGCAGTACTTC,CASSLLGGDAYEQYF
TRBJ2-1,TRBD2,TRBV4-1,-,TGCGCCAGCAGCCACCGCGGGGGGGGATCCTACAATGAGCAGTTCTTC,CASSHRGGGSYNEQFF
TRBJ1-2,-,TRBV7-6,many,TGTGCCAGCAGCTTAGGTCGTCGAACCGACAGAAACTATGGCTACACCTTC,CASSLGRRTDRNYGYTF
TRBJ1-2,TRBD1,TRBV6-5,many,TGTGCCAGCAGACAGGGGACAGGGCTTGTCTATGGCTACACCTTC,CASRQGTGLVYGYTF
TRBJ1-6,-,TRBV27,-,TGTGCCAGCAGTTTTAGGGGGGAATCACCCCTCCACTTT,CASSFRGESPLHF
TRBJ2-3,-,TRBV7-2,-,TGTGCCGCCGAGGTGGCGGATAGCACAGATACGCAGTATTTT,CAAEVADSTDTQYF
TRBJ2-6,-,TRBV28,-,TGTGCCAGCACACACACCCCTCCTGGGGCCAACGTCCTGACTTTC,CASTHTPPGANVLTF
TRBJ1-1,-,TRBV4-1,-,TGCGCCAGCAGCCAGGGGAGTTGGGACACTGAAGCTTTCTTT,CASSQGSWDTEAFF
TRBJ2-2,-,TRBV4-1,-,TGCGCCAGCAGCCAAGATCGGGGAGACACCGGGGAGCTGTTTTTT,CASSQDRGDTGELFF
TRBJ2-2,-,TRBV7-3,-,TGTGCCAGCAGCCGTAGTGGGGCCGGGGAGCTGTTTTTT,CASSRSGAGELFF
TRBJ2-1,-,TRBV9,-,TGTGCCAGCAGCGTCGGGGCAGGGCTATACAATGAGCAGTTCTTC,CASSVGAGLYNEQFF
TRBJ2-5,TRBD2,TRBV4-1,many,TGCGCCAGCAGCCAATCCACTAGCGGGGTGCAAGAGACCCAGTACTTC,CASSQSTSGVQETQYF
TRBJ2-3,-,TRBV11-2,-,TGTGCCAGCAGCTTAGATCAGGGAGCTACAGATACGCAGTATTTT,CASSLDQGATDTQYF
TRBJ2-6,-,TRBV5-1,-,TGCGCCAGCACCGAAGCAGGGACGTGGGCCAACGTCCTGACTTTC,CASTEAGTWANVLTF
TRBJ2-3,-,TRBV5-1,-,TGCGCCAGCAGCTTAGGGCAGTCCGATACGCAGTATTTT,CASSLGQSDTQYF
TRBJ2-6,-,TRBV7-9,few,TGTGCCAGCAGCTTTTTTCGGGCTGGGGCCAACGTCCTGACTTTC,CASSFFRAGANVLTF
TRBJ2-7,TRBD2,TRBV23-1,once,TGCGCCAGGAAGGGACTAGCGGGGGGCCAACCCTACGAGCAGTACTTC,CARKGLAGGQPYEQYF
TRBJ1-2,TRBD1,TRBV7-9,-,TGTGCCAGCAGCGGAAGACAGGGGGCCCTGCAGGTAACCACCAACACCTTC,CASSGRQGALQVTTNTF
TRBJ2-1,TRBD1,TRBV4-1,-,TGCGCCAGCAGCCTTAGGCTAGGGGGCGGGTACAATGAGCAGTTCTTC,CASSLRLGGGYNEQFF
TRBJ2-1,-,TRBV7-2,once,TGTGCCAGCAGTCAAGTTGAGGTCTACAATGAGCAGTTCTTC,CASSQVEVYNEQFF
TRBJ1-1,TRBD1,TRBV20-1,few,TGCAGTGCTAGCACCACAGGGGGCCCCACTGAAGCTTTCTTT,CSASTTGGPTEAFF
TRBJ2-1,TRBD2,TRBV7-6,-,TGTGCCAGCAGCGAGGGACTAGCGTGGGATGAGCAGTTCTTC,CASSEGLAWDEQFF
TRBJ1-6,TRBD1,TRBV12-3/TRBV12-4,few,TGTGCCAGCAGCAAGAGACCGGGACAGAAAGGCTCACCCCTCCACTTT,CASSKRPGQKGSPLHF
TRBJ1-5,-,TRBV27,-,TGTGCCAGCAGTTACGACAGGAATCAGCCCCAGCATTTT,CASSYDRNQPQHF
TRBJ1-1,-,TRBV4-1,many,TGCGCCAGCAGCCAACCCCGGGCAGGCGGTCACACTGAAGCTTTCTTT,CASSQPRAGGHTEAFF
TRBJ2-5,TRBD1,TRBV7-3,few,TGTGCCAGCAGCTCTACAGGGGGCACCGGAGAGACCCAGTACTTC,CASSSTGGTGETQYF
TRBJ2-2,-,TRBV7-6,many,TGTGCCAGCAGCTTTCGAATGAACACCGGGGAGCTGTTTTTT,CASSFRMNTGELFF
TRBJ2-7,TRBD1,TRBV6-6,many,TGTGCCAGCAGTTGGACAGGGGGCTTCCCTTACTACGAGCAGTACTTC,CASSWTGGFPYYEQYF
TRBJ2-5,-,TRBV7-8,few,TGTGCCAGCAGCCCAATTCCGGGACCGTCAAAAGAGACCCAGTACTTC,CASSPIPGPSKETQYF
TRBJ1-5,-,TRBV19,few,TGTGCCAGTAGTATAGGGGCCCAGCCCCAGCATTTT,CASSIGAQPQHF
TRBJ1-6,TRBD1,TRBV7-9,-,TGTGCCAGCAGCACGCCCGGGACAGGGAATTCACCCCTCCACTTT,CASSTPGTGNSPLHF
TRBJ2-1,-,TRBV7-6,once,TGTGCCAGCTTTCCAGATCCAGAGAGCTCCTACAATGAGCAGTTCTTC,CASFPDPESSYNEQFF
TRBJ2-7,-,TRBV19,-,TGTGCCAGTAGTATAGACCCAGGAGGGGCTCTAGACGAGCAGTACTTC,CASSIDPGGALDEQYF
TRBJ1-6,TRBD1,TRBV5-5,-,TGTGCCAGCAGCCGCGACAGGGGAAATTCACCCCTCCACTTT,CASSRDRGNSPLHF
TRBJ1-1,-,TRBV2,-,TGTGCCAGCAGTGAAGCGCTCGCGGCCATGAACACTGAAGCTTTCTTT,CASSEALAAMNTEAFF
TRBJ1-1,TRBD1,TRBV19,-,TGTGCCAGTAGTATCGGTTGGACAGGGAACACTGAAGCTTTCTTT,CASSIGWTGNTEAFF
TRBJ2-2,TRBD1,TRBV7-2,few,TGTGCCAGCAGTTCCCCGGGACAGACCTACACCGGGGAGCTGTTTTTT,CASSSPGQTYTGELFF
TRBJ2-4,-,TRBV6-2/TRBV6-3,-,TGTGCCAGCAGTTACTCGGGCAGCCTAGCCAAAAACATTCAGTACTTC,CASSYSGSLAKNIQYF
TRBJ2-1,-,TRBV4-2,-,TGTGCCAGCAGCCAAGATGGGGGCAGCTCCTACAATGAGCAGTTCTTC,CASSQDGGSSYNEQFF